What follows are 4 T cell receptor beta chains derived from one specimen sequenced in a study of STAT5B mutations in CD4+ large granular lymphocyte leukemia. The table came from immunoSEQ multiplex PCR; TCRdb's copy has only in-frame clones and leaves some out. The sample yields 25,000 to 35,000 clones, 74% seen once. What was sequenced was CD4+ T cells from blood buffy coats. All receptors derive from a human donor in good health.

The chain combines TRBV4-2 with TRBJ2-1; the D gene could be TRBD1 or TRBD2 (5 bases each). In germline, CDR1 is LGHNA, CDR2 YNFKEQ. Trimming took off 2 bases at V and 6 bases at J, with 14 bases between the two ends. The CDR3 runs 15 residues. CDR3 bases: TGTGCCAGCAGCCAAACCGGGACCGCTGTCAATGAGCAGTTCTTC. Amino acid sequence: CASSQTGTAVNEQFF.

A single count supports this clone. The gene calls are TRBV19 and TRBJ1-3; D uncertain. The V and J ends lost 3 bases and 0 bases respectively, with 12 bases between them. The CDR3 is 16 amino acids. Looked up from germline, CDR1 is LNHDA and CDR2 is SQIVND (reference sequence). The CDR3 region has the DNA TGTGCCAGTAGTATGGTCCCACCGGTCTCTGGAAACACCATATATTTT. Translated: CASSMVPPVSGNTIYF.

This chain connects TRBV18 to TRBJ2-5; D remains unclear. The germline V and J ends were trimmed by 3 bases and 3 bases, with 8 bases remaining between them. The CDR3 is 13 amino acids. Germline V CDR1 and CDR2: KGHSH, LQKENI. CDR3: CASSPDPKETQYF. Here the CDR3 DNA reads TGTGCCAGCTCACCCGACCCAAAAGAGACCCAGTACTTC.

V and J are TRBV10-2 and TRBJ1-6; TRBD1 aligns across 7 bases. Germline V gene data show CDR1 as WSHSY and CDR2 as SAAADI. The V gene end was trimmed by 10 bases and the J gene end by 8 bases; junction bases not matched to a gene: 8. The CDR3 contains 13 residues. The CDR3 loop is CATRGGAYSPLHF. Written as DNA, the CDR3 is TGCGCCACCAGGGGGGGGGCATATTCACCCCTCCACTTT.